This T cell receptor beta chain came from a study of blood T cell repertoires in COVID-19. As for the study in general: Both acute and convalescent COVID-19 samples were obtained from the United States, Italy and Spain.

Germline-derived CDR1 and CDR2 are LGHNA and YNFKEQ. The J segment lost 6 bases and the V segment lost 0 bases, leaving 3 bases of the junction unmatched. This CDR3 region has 15 residues. How the authors handled the data: How many nucleated cells were present was estimated from reference gene primer amplification. Sequencing was performed with immunoSEQ multiplex PCR; in TCRdb, only in-frame clones are kept and a portion is missing. Clone size and V and J calls were adopted from that table, with D and trimming inferred from the DNA. This table holds some 290,000 clones, about nine tenths found once.

The J gene is TRBJ2-7, the V gene TRBV4-2, with TRBD1 identical over 12 bases. The clonotype originates from a woman in her twenties or thirties with COVID-19, enrolled during active disease. Sequencing input: peripheral blood. The CDR3 nucleotides read TGTGCCAGCAGCCAAGACTGGGACAGGGGGCTCGAGCAGTACTTC. Its translation: CASSQDWDRGLEQYF.